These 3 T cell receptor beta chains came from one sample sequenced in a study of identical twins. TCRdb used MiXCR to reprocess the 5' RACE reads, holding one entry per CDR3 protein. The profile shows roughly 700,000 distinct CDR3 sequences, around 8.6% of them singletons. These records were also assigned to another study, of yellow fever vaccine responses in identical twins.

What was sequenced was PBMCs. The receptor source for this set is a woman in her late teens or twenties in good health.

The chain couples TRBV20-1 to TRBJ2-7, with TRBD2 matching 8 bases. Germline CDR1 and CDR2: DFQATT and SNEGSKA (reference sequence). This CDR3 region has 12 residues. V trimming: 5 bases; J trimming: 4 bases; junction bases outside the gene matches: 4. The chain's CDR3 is CSAPTSAYEQYF. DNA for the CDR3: TGCAGTGCTCCGACTAGCGCGTACGAGCAGTACTTC.

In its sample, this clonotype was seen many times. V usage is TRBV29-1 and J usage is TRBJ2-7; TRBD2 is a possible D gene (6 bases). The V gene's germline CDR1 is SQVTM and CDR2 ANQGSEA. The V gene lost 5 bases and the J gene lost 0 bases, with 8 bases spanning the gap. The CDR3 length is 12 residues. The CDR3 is CSVNSGSYEQYF. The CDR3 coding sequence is TGCAGCGTTAATAGCGGCTCCTACGAGCAGTACTTC.

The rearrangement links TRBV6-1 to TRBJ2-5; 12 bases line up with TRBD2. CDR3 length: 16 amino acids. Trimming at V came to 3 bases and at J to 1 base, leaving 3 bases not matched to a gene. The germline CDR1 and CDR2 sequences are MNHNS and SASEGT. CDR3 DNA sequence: TGTGCCAGCAGTGAGACTAGCGGGGGTTCCCAAGAGACCCAGTACTTC. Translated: CASSETSGGSQETQYF.